This TCR beta chain stems from a study of T-cell reconstitution after alpha-beta-depleted transplantation in children. This clonotype was seen repeatedly, ten times or more. V trimming: 1 base; J trimming: 6 bases; junction bases outside the gene matches: 8. This CDR3 is built from 15 residues. From germline, CDR1 is SGHDT and CDR2 YYEEEE. A library of TCRbeta sequences, prepared with unique molecular identifiers, was generated. TCRdb used MiXCR to reprocess the PCR reads, holding one entry per CDR3 protein. The top ten clones hold approximately 7% of a sample with more than 90,000 distinct CDR3 sequences, approximately 9.2% of them seen once.

The source material was PBMCs from the stem cell graft donor, sampled from the stem cell graft. The rearrangement links TRBV5-6 to TRBJ1-1; 8 positions match TRBD1. The receptor comes from a human donor who donated a stem cell graft to a child with congenital amegakaryocytic thrombocytopenia. The CDR3 DNA follows: TGTGCCAGCAGCTTGTGGGCCAGGGGGCCCGCTGAAGCTTTCTTT. Translated, it gives CASSLWARGPAEAFF.